These T cell receptor beta chains were read from a single sample in a study of OX40 agonist ivuxolimab in advanced cancers. Here immunoSEQ multiplex PCR was the method, and the copy in TCRdb shows in-frame clones only, minus some. The sample records some 15,000 clones, about 80% being singletons. The material sequenced was CD4+ or CD8+ T cells sorted from blood, taken in a trial of the OX40 agonist ivuxolimab. The receptor source for this set is an adult with an advanced solid tumor such as melanoma, head and neck, liver or kidney cancer. Both conserved end residues are part of each CDR3. The D gene is left open where the match is weak. Clone size, where shown, is once, few, many, or a class for clones that have expanded.

cdr3_nt,cdr3_aa,j_call,v_call,d_call,clone_size
TGCGCCAGCAGCTTGTCCCTCAGCGGGGAGCTGTTTTTT,CASSLSLSGELFF,TRBJ2-2,TRBV5-1,NA,NA
TGCGCCAGCAGCCAAGCCCAGGACACAGATACGCAGTATTTT,CASSQAQDTDTQYF,TRBJ2-3,TRBV4-1,NA,NA
TGTGCCAGCAGCGTAGAGACGGGAACAGATACGCAGTATTTT,CASSVETGTDTQYF,TRBJ2-3,TRBV9,NA,medium-sized
TGTGCCATCAGTGAGTGGGACACCAGATTTAACTACGAGCAGTACTTC,CAISEWDTRFNYEQYF,TRBJ2-7,TRBV10-3,NA,NA
TGTGCCAGCAGTTACTCAAAGGCGAACTATGGCTACACCTTC,CASSYSKANYGYTF,TRBJ1-2,TRBV6-5,NA,once
TGCGCCAGCAGCTTAGTCGCAGGAGAGAGCACTGAAGCTTTCTTT,CASSLVAGESTEAFF,TRBJ1-1,TRBV5-1,NA,NA
TGTGCCAGTAGTATAGATCCGCCACTAGCGGAGTACAATGAGCAGTTCTTC,CASSIDPPLAEYNEQFF,TRBJ2-1,TRBV19,TRBD2,NA
TGTGCCAGCAGTTACCCGCCCCAGGGCAATGAGCAGTTCTTC,CASSYPPQGNEQFF,TRBJ2-1,TRBV6-6,NA,NA
TGTGCCAGCAGCTTTGGGGCACTAGCGGGAGGTTTCCTAGACGAGCAGTACTTC,CASSFGALAGGFLDEQYF,TRBJ2-7,TRBV5-5,TRBD2,NA
TGTGCCAGCAGCTTGTGGGCAGGGGCTAAGGAGACCCAGTACTTC,CASSLWAGAKETQYF,TRBJ2-5,TRBV5-4,NA,NA
TGCGCCAGCAGCCAAGAAGGGGGGCGAGAGACCCAGTACTTC,CASSQEGGRETQYF,TRBJ2-5,TRBV4-1,NA,NA
TGTGCCAGCAGCGGATCAGCGGGAGGGGTCTACGAGCAGTACTTC,CASSGSAGGVYEQYF,TRBJ2-7,TRBV9,TRBD2,NA
TGTGCCAGTAGTACAGGGGAGGGTACGCAGTATTTT,CASSTGEGTQYF,TRBJ2-3,TRBV19,NA,NA
TGTGCCAGTAGTATGGGGACTAGTGGGGCCCAGTACTTC,CASSMGTSGAQYF,TRBJ2-5,TRBV19,TRBD2,medium-sized
TGTGCCAGCAGCGTAGGTGGGAGAGGAAAAGAGACCCAGTACTTC,CASSVGGRGKETQYF,TRBJ2-5,TRBV9,NA,NA
TGTGCCAGCAGTCCTTACAGCGGGAACCAAGAGACCCAGTACTTC,CASSPYSGNQETQYF,TRBJ2-5,TRBV6-1,TRBD2,NA
TGTGCCAGCAGCTTAGGCAAGATAGATACGCAGTATTTT,CASSLGKIDTQYF,TRBJ2-3,TRBV7-9,NA,NA
TGTGCCAGCAGCGTAGAGCGATCCAAGGACGAGCAGTACTTC,CASSVERSKDEQYF,TRBJ2-7,TRBV9,NA,NA
TGCGCCAGCCGGACAGGGGGCCGGGAGACCCAGTACTTC,CASRTGGRETQYF,TRBJ2-5,TRBV10-2,TRBD1,medium-sized
TGTGCCAGCAGTGAAGGTGAGCAGTTCTTC,CASSEGEQFF,TRBJ2-1,TRBV6-1,NA,once
TGTGCCAGCAGTCCATCCGGAGGACAGGGCGCCGGGGAGCTGTTTTTT,CASSPSGGQGAGELFF,TRBJ2-2,TRBV6-4,TRBD1,NA
TGTGCCAGCAGCTTAGGTGGGCACGAGCAGTTCTTC,CASSLGGHEQFF,TRBJ2-1,TRBV11-2,NA,few
TGTGCCAGTTGGGACGCGGTTAATCAAGAAAAACTGTTTTTT,CASWDAVNQEKLFF,TRBJ1-4,TRBV6-1,NA,few
TGTGCCAGCAGTGACGGCGAGGGACAGCTTTACAATGAGCAGTTCTTC,CASSDGEGQLYNEQFF,TRBJ2-1,TRBV13,TRBD1,NA
TGTGCCAGCAGCTTAGAATTCTCGGGGGCCGAGACCCAGTACTTC,CASSLEFSGAETQYF,TRBJ2-5,TRBV7-8,NA,NA
TGTGCCAGCGCTAGCCCCCATACGCAGTATTTT,CASASPHTQYF,TRBJ2-3,TRBV27,NA,NA
TGTGCTAGTGGGGTAGGGACTAGCGAATACAATGAGCAGTTCTTC,CASGVGTSEYNEQFF,TRBJ2-1,TRBV12-5,TRBD2,NA
TGTGCCAGCAGCTTAAGCCGACTAGCGGGGACCGGGGAGCTGTTTTTT,CASSLSRLAGTGELFF,TRBJ2-2,TRBV7-8,TRBD2,NA
TGTGCCAGCAGCCCAACTCGGGCAGGGGAAGTGTATGGCTACACCTTC,CASSPTRAGEVYGYTF,TRBJ1-2,TRBV9,NA,NA
TGTGCCAGCAGCTTATTGACGCCCAGGCTCGGAAACACCATATATTTT,CASSLLTPRLGNTIYF,TRBJ1-3,TRBV7-6,NA,once
TGTGCCAGCAGCCCTCCCGTCTACTCTGGGACCAACGTCCTGACTTTC,CASSPPVYSGTNVLTF,TRBJ2-6,TRBV7-9,NA,NA
TGTGCCATCAGTGAGAGCGGGGAAAACTCCTATGAGCAGTTCTTC,CAISESGENSYEQFF,TRBJ2-1,TRBV10-3,TRBD2,NA
TGTGCCAGCAGCCAAGAGAGGGCTAGCGGGAGTGTAGATACGCAGTATTTT,CASSQERASGSVDTQYF,TRBJ2-3,TRBV4-2,TRBD2,NA
TGTGCCAGCAGCTGGGCTGATTCCTACGAGCAGTACTTC,CASSWADSYEQYF,TRBJ2-7,TRBV7-2,NA,NA
TGTGCCAGCAGCCAAGTGGGGAGGATAGCTTTCTTT,CASSQVGRIAFF,TRBJ1-1,TRBV4-2,NA,few
TGTGCCAGCAGCGCCGAGGGAGCCGGGGACAGAGGAACCTACGAGCAGTACTTC,CASSAEGAGDRGTYEQYF,TRBJ2-7,TRBV9,TRBD1,NA
TGTGCCTGGAAGGGGACGGGGGCTAACTATGGCTACACCTTC,CAWKGTGANYGYTF,TRBJ1-2,TRBV30,NA,NA
TGTGCCAGCAGCGTAGGAATAGCCAGTGAGCAGTTCTTC,CASSVGIASEQFF,TRBJ2-1,TRBV9,NA,NA
TGTGCCAGCAGCTTAGCCCCCATGGAGTTGTCCGGGGAGCTGTTTTTT,CASSLAPMELSGELFF,TRBJ2-2,TRBV13,NA,NA
TGTGCCAGCAGCTCCCTCGGACAGGACTTGTTGGATACGCAGTATTTT,CASSSLGQDLLDTQYF,TRBJ2-3,TRBV7-8,TRBD1,NA
TGTGCCAGCAGCTTCGGGGGTTCAGAGACCCAGTACTTC,CASSFGGSETQYF,TRBJ2-5,TRBV11-1,NA,NA
TGCGCCAGCAGCCTGTCCGGGTCAGGGGGTAGGAATGAGCAGTTCTTC,CASSLSGSGGRNEQFF,TRBJ2-1,TRBV4-1,TRBD1,NA
TGTGCCAGCAGCCCATATTTGGTTGCAGATACGCAGTATTTT,CASSPYLVADTQYF,TRBJ2-3,TRBV2,NA,few